One TCR beta chain is described in this entry. This specimen comes from a study of early T cells in non-severe SARS-CoV-2 infection. TCRdb reprocessed the 5' RACE reads with MiXCR, giving one entry per CDR3 protein. This sample has 100,000 to 120,000 distinct CDR3 sequences, with approximately 12% found just once. V was clipped by 10 bases and J by 4 bases, with 5 bases between them. CDR1 and CDR2 from the germline V gene are LNHDA and SQIVND (reference sequence). The CDR3 covers 9 residues. Here the sequenced sample was whole blood, taken at baseline. The chain carries TRBV19 and TRBJ2-7; D is undetermined. The clonotype originates from an adult who was a healthcare worker with PCR-confirmed SARS-CoV-2 infection or an uninfected control (not recorded which). CDR3 protein: CATDYEQYF. As DNA, the CDR3 is TGTGCCACCGATTACGAGCAGTACTTC.